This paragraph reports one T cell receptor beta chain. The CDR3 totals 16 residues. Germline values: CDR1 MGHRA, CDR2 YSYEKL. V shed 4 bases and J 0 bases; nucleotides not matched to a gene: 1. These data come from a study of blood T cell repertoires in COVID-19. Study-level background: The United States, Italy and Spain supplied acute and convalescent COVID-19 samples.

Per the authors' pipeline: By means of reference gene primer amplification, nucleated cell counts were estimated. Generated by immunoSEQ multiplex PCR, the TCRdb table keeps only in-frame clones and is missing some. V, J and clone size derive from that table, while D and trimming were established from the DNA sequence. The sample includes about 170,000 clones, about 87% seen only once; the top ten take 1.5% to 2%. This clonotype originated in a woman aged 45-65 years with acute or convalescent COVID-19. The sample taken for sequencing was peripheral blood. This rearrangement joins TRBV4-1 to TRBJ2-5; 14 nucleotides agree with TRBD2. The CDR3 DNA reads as TGCGCCAGCAGCCTGACTAGCGGGGGGGACCAAGAGACCCAGTACTTC. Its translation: CASSLTSGGDQETQYF.